This T cell receptor beta chain was recovered during a study of neoadjuvant nivolumab and ipilimumab in lung cancer. This clone was recorded once. The antigen remains undetermined. Findings and limits, study-wide: Compared with tumor-adjacent uninvolved lung, resected tumors showed greater richness and clonality. A small number of samples were TCR sequenced.

The table came from immunoSEQ multiplex PCR; TCRdb's copy has only in-frame clones and leaves some out. The sample holds 40,000 to 55,000 clones, roughly 89% seen once. CDR1 is KGHSH and CDR2 is LQKENI in the germline V gene. The CDR3 loop spans 14 amino acids. Trimming shortened V by 3 bases and J by 2 bases, and 10 bases separated the two germline ends. Here the sequenced sample was blood, taken before neoadjuvant nivolumab, alone or with ipilimumab. The sequence was collected from an adult with non-small cell lung cancer. Some clones in this sample may be carry-over from other donors' samples. The V gene is TRBV18, the J gene TRBJ2-5; D is possibly TRBD1 or TRBD2 (5 bases each). CDR3 nucleotides: TGTGCCAGCTCACCCCCGGGACCTCAAGAGACCCAGTACTTC. Amino acid sequence: CASSPPGPQETQYF.